These 6 T cell receptor beta chains share one sample of origin, sequenced in a study of shared clonotypes between healthy human individuals. Method: immunoSEQ multiplex PCR; TCRdb's copy keeps in-frame clones and lacks some. Here the sample spans fewer than 850,000 clones, about 90% being singletons. The material sequenced was memory CD8+ T cells from PBMCs. Indicated subset: CD45RO+ cells pooled with CCR7-negative TemRA cells. These receptor sequences come from a young man in good health. Some clones in this sample may be carry-over from other donors' samples.

This chain connects TRBV29-1 to TRBJ2-7; 9 positions agree with TRBD2. The CDR3 extends over 14 amino acids. Per the germline V gene, CDR1 is SQVTM and CDR2 is ANQGSEA. The ends lost 5 bases at V and 1 base at J; junction bases unmatched: 6. The CDR3 protein is CSVKASGISYEQYF. As DNA, the CDR3 is TGCAGCGTTAAAGCTAGCGGGATTTCCTACGAGCAGTACTTC.

The J gene is TRBJ1-2, the V gene TRBV5-6; no clear D gene. There are 14 residues in the CDR3. Germline V gene data show CDR1 as SGHDT and CDR2 as YYEEEE. Trimming took 4 bases from V and 4 from J, leaving 14 bases between them. CDR3 residues: CASSPGYSSYGYTF. The CDR3 DNA reads TGTGCCAGCAGCCCGGGGTACAGTAGCTATGGCTACACCTTC.

The chain joins TRBV9 to TRBJ2-7, with 8 bases that match TRBD1. Germline lookup yields CDR1 SGDLS and CDR2 YYNGEE. V shed 4 bases and J 4 bases; nucleotides not matched to a gene: 10. The CDR3 is made up of 15 amino acids. CDR3 sequence (DNA): TGTGCCAGCAGCCTTAGCTCAGGGGGCGGGTACGAGCAGTACTTC. This translates into CASSLSSGGGYEQYF.

The chain uses TRBV9 and TRBJ2-1; 13 bases are a match to TRBD2. Germline CDR1 and CDR2: SGDLS and YYNGEE. The CDR3 length is 18 residues. Trimming at V came to 4 bases and at J to 1 base, leaving 8 bases not matched to a gene. This chain's CDR3 is CASSPRTSGRGSYNEQFF. CDR3 bases: TGTGCCAGCAGCCCTCGGACTAGCGGGAGAGGTTCCTACAATGAGCAGTTCTTC.

The chain uses TRBV28 and TRBJ1-5, with TRBD1 matching over 8 bases. This CDR3 comprises 16 residues. The germline CDR1 and CDR2 sequences are MDHEN and SYDVKM. The V segment lost 6 bases and the J segment 1 base; nucleotides outside the gene matches: 8. CDR3 residues: CASSPMTGVSNQPQHF. In nucleotides, the CDR3 is TGTGCCAGCAGCCCAATGACAGGGGTGAGCAATCAGCCCCAGCATTTT.

The chain combines TRBV19 with TRBJ2-7; 11 positions match TRBD2. V lost 3 bases, J lost 4 bases, and 5 bases stayed unmatched. Germline-derived CDR1 and CDR2 are LNHDA and SQIVND (reference sequence). The CDR3 is 15 amino acids. The CDR3 is CASSMTSGTGYEQYF. CDR3 in DNA: TGTGCCAGTAGTATGACTAGCGGGACTGGGTACGAGCAGTACTTC.